Listed below are T cell receptor beta chains from one sample, sequenced in a study of blood T cell repertoires in COVID-19. Here immunoSEQ multiplex PCR was the method, and the copy in TCRdb shows in-frame clones only, minus some. The data hold 100,000 to 150,000 clones, with 70% to 90% observed a single time. The sequenced sample consisted of peripheral blood. Source of these receptors: a human donor in a cohort sampled during active COVID-19. Both conserved end residues are part of each CDR3. D genes are given only for firm matches. Rows may omit the clone size; those that give it use once, few, many or a size class.

clone_size: few; j_call: TRBJ2-1; d_call: TRBD1; v_call: TRBV28; cdr3_aa: CASSIQGARYNEQFF; cdr3_nt: TGTGCCAGCAGCATACAGGGGGCGCGCTACAATGAGCAGTTCTTC
clone_size: .; j_call: TRBJ1-3; d_call: .; v_call: TRBV5-1; cdr3_aa: CASSGAGPRSGNTIYF; cdr3_nt: TGCGCCAGCAGCGGGGCAGGTCCCCGCTCTGGAAACACCATATATTTT
clone_size: few; j_call: TRBJ2-7; d_call: TRBD1; v_call: TRBV6-5; cdr3_aa: CASSYHGQGVAYEQYF; cdr3_nt: TGTGCCAGCAGTTACCATGGACAGGGCGTGGCCTACGAGCAGTACTTC
clone_size: few; j_call: TRBJ1-3; d_call: .; v_call: TRBV5-6; cdr3_aa: CASSLVSSGNTIYF; cdr3_nt: TGTGCCAGCAGCTTGGTTAGCTCTGGAAACACCATATATTTT
clone_size: .; j_call: TRBJ2-7; d_call: .; v_call: TRBV11-2; cdr3_aa: CASRYRSSIHEQYF; cdr3_nt: TGTGCCAGCAGGTACCGGTCTAGTATCCACGAGCAGTACTTC
clone_size: .; j_call: TRBJ2-7; d_call: .; v_call: TRBV5-4; cdr3_aa: CASIRRGYEQYF; cdr3_nt: TGTGCCAGCATTCGCAGGGGCTACGAGCAGTACTTC
clone_size: .; j_call: TRBJ2-2; d_call: .; v_call: TRBV5-1; cdr3_aa: CASSLLDRGTGELFF; cdr3_nt: TGCGCCAGCAGCTTACTGGACCGGGGCACCGGGGAGCTGTTTTTT
clone_size: .; j_call: TRBJ1-4; d_call: .; v_call: TRBV19; cdr3_aa: CASSISAQGSWKLFF; cdr3_nt: TGTGCCAGTAGTATATCCGCGCAGGGTTCGTGGAAACTGTTTTTT
clone_size: .; j_call: TRBJ1-1; d_call: .; v_call: TRBV7-2; cdr3_aa: CASSTPFGEFPMNTEAFF; cdr3_nt: TGTGCCAGCAGCACCCCATTCGGAGAATTTCCTATGAACACTGAAGCTTTCTTT
clone_size: few; j_call: TRBJ2-2; d_call: .; v_call: TRBV15; cdr3_aa: CATSRESVSGELFF; cdr3_nt: TGTGCCACCAGCAGAGAGAGTGTTTCGGGGGAGCTGTTTTTT
clone_size: .; j_call: TRBJ2-1; d_call: TRBD1; v_call: TRBV2; cdr3_aa: CASRTGTGSYEQFF; cdr3_nt: TGTGCCAGCAGAACCGGGACAGGGTCGTATGAGCAGTTCTTC
clone_size: .; j_call: TRBJ2-1; d_call: TRBD2; v_call: TRBV6-4; cdr3_aa: CASSDSETSGTSGQFF; cdr3_nt: TGTGCCAGCAGTGACTCGGAGACTAGCGGGACCTCCGGGCAGTTCTTC
clone_size: few; j_call: TRBJ1-6; d_call: .; v_call: TRBV7-2; cdr3_aa: CASSFRDSISPLHF; cdr3_nt: TGTGCCAGCAGCTTCCGGGACTCAATTTCACCCCTCCACTTT
clone_size: once; j_call: TRBJ2-7; d_call: TRBD1; v_call: TRBV6-5; cdr3_aa: CASRPDRVSYEQYF; cdr3_nt: TGTGCCAGCAGACCGGACAGGGTCTCCTACGAGCAGTACTTC
clone_size: .; j_call: TRBJ2-1; d_call: TRBD2; v_call: TRBV29-1; cdr3_aa: CSAHVGFNKPGGGVYNEQFF; cdr3_nt: TGCAGCGCCCATGTCGGGTTTAACAAACCTGGCGGGGGGGTCTACAATGAGCAGTTCTTC
clone_size: .; j_call: TRBJ2-1; d_call: TRBD2; v_call: TRBV5-1; cdr3_aa: CASSLALAGRFNEQFF; cdr3_nt: TGCGCCAGCAGCTTGGCCTTAGCGGGAAGATTCAATGAGCAGTTCTTC
clone_size: .; j_call: TRBJ2-2; d_call: .; v_call: TRBV7-2; cdr3_aa: CASSFVEWSGELFF; cdr3_nt: TGTGCCAGCAGCTTTGTCGAGTGGTCCGGGGAGCTGTTTTTT
clone_size: .; j_call: TRBJ2-6; d_call: .; v_call: TRBV5-1; cdr3_aa: CASSSRGGANVLTF; cdr3_nt: TGCGCCAGCAGCTCCCGGGGTGGGGCCAACGTCCTGACTTTC
clone_size: .; j_call: TRBJ2-3; d_call: TRBD2; v_call: TRBV5-5; cdr3_aa: CASSPGTSGGTDTQYF; cdr3_nt: TGTGCCAGCAGCCCAGGGACTAGCGGGGGCACAGATACGCAGTATTTT
clone_size: .; j_call: TRBJ2-7; d_call: TRBD2; v_call: TRBV6-5; cdr3_aa: CASRVAGTGTYEQYF; cdr3_nt: TGTGCCAGCAGGGTAGCGGGAACAGGGACCTACGAGCAGTACTTC
clone_size: .; j_call: TRBJ2-7; d_call: TRBD2; v_call: TRBV3-1/TRBV3-2; cdr3_aa: CASSQDPPSSGGAYEQYF; cdr3_nt: TGTGCCAGCAGCCAAGACCCACCTTCTAGCGGAGGGGCCTACGAGCAGTACTTC
clone_size: .; j_call: TRBJ1-1; d_call: .; v_call: TRBV19; cdr3_aa: CASIGQVNTEAFF; cdr3_nt: TGTGCCAGTATTGGACAAGTGAACACTGAAGCTTTCTTT
clone_size: .; j_call: TRBJ1-2; d_call: TRBD1; v_call: TRBV23-1; cdr3_aa: CASSQLRLGTDPIGGYTF; cdr3_nt: TGCGCCAGCAGTCAATTGAGACTCGGGACAGACCCTATTGGTGGCTACACCTTC
clone_size: .; j_call: TRBJ2-3; d_call: .; v_call: TRBV20-1; cdr3_aa: CSASGLIEASKLDTQYF; cdr3_nt: TGCAGTGCTAGTGGCCTCATTGAGGCTAGCAAGTTAGATACGCAGTATTTT
clone_size: .; j_call: TRBJ2-3; d_call: TRBD2; v_call: TRBV24-1; cdr3_aa: CATSDRLAGGPDTQYF; cdr3_nt: TGTGCCACCAGTGATCGACTAGCGGGAGGGCCAGATACGCAGTATTTT
clone_size: .; j_call: TRBJ2-7; d_call: .; v_call: TRBV7-9; cdr3_aa: CASSPLTGREAYEQYF; cdr3_nt: TGTGCCAGCAGCCCCCTAACAGGGAGGGAAGCCTACGAGCAGTACTTC
clone_size: .; j_call: TRBJ2-1; d_call: .; v_call: TRBV4-1; cdr3_aa: CASSQVPAAIGQFF; cdr3_nt: TGCGCCAGCAGCCAAGTTCCCGCGGCCATTGGGCAGTTCTTC
clone_size: .; j_call: TRBJ2-7; d_call: TRBD1; v_call: TRBV28; cdr3_aa: CASSLPGQGTYEQYF; cdr3_nt: TGTGCCAGCAGCCTACCCGGACAGGGGACCTACGAGCAGTACTTC
clone_size: .; j_call: TRBJ2-1; d_call: TRBD2; v_call: TRBV5-4; cdr3_aa: CASSFFSGRENEQFF; cdr3_nt: TGTGCCAGCAGCTTCTTTAGCGGGAGAGAAAATGAGCAGTTCTTC
clone_size: .; j_call: TRBJ1-1; d_call: TRBD1; v_call: TRBV6-5; cdr3_aa: CASSYSRDREAFF; cdr3_nt: TGTGCCAGCAGTTACTCGAGGGACAGAGAAGCTTTCTTT
clone_size: few; j_call: TRBJ2-7; d_call: .; v_call: TRBV6-5; cdr3_aa: CASIGIGEQYF; cdr3_nt: TGTGCCAGCATCGGGATCGGCGAGCAGTACTTC
clone_size: .; j_call: TRBJ1-1; d_call: .; v_call: TRBV11-2; cdr3_aa: CASSLGPGGTEAFF; cdr3_nt: TGTGCCAGCAGCTTAGGGCCCGGGGGCACTGAAGCTTTCTTT
clone_size: .; j_call: TRBJ2-7; d_call: TRBD2; v_call: TRBV13; cdr3_aa: CASSSRRAGVSYEQYF; cdr3_nt: TGTGCCAGCAGCTCCAGGAGGGCGGGAGTTTCCTACGAGCAGTACTTC
clone_size: few; j_call: TRBJ2-2; d_call: TRBD2; v_call: TRBV7-7; cdr3_aa: CASSYSGTSVPGELFF; cdr3_nt: TGTGCTAGCAGCTACTCCGGGACTAGCGTACCCGGGGAGCTGTTTTTT
clone_size: once; j_call: TRBJ2-3; d_call: TRBD2; v_call: TRBV10-2; cdr3_aa: CATSLTVREGTDTQYF; cdr3_nt: TGCGCCACGTCGCTTACGGTTCGGGAGGGCACAGATACGCAGTATTTT
clone_size: .; j_call: TRBJ2-1; d_call: TRBD2; v_call: TRBV5-4; cdr3_aa: CASSTGTSSSYNEQFF; cdr3_nt: TGTGCCAGCAGCACCGGGACTAGCTCCTCCTACAATGAGCAGTTCTTC
clone_size: few; j_call: TRBJ1-3; d_call: .; v_call: TRBV6-5; cdr3_aa: CASSYGTGSGNTIYF; cdr3_nt: TGTGCCAGCAGTTACGGAACAGGCTCTGGAAACACCATATATTTT
clone_size: .; j_call: TRBJ2-3; d_call: TRBD2; v_call: TRBV19; cdr3_aa: CASTPSGSFSDTQYF; cdr3_nt: TGTGCCAGCACACCTAGCGGGTCTTTCTCAGATACGCAGTATTTT
clone_size: once; j_call: TRBJ2-3; d_call: TRBD2; v_call: TRBV5-1; cdr3_aa: CASSSSGGGDTQYF; cdr3_nt: TGCGCCAGCAGCTCGAGCGGGGGAGGAGATACGCAGTATTTT
clone_size: .; j_call: TRBJ1-6; d_call: TRBD1; v_call: TRBV7-2; cdr3_aa: CASSLGRDRFNSPLHF; cdr3_nt: TGTGCCAGCAGCTTAGGACGGGACAGATTTAATTCACCCCTCCACTTT
clone_size: .; j_call: TRBJ2-7; d_call: .; v_call: TRBV29-1; cdr3_aa: CSVEVRDQGREQYF; cdr3_nt: TGCAGCGTTGAAGTCCGGGACCAGGGGCGCGAGCAGTACTTC
clone_size: .; j_call: TRBJ2-5; d_call: TRBD2; v_call: TRBV10-2; cdr3_aa: CASRGLAGEETQYF; cdr3_nt: TGCGCCAGCAGAGGACTAGCGGGAGAGGAGACCCAGTACTTC
clone_size: .; j_call: TRBJ2-7; d_call: .; v_call: TRBV4-1; cdr3_aa: CASSDRLADEQYF; cdr3_nt: TGCGCCAGCAGTGATCGTCTGGCAGACGAGCAGTACTTC
clone_size: .; j_call: TRBJ1-4; d_call: .; v_call: TRBV5-8; cdr3_aa: CASSQDPRGGEKLFF; cdr3_nt: TGTGCCAGCAGCCAGGACCCAAGGGGTGGGGAAAAACTGTTTTTT